The sequence of this TCR beta chain was determined in a study of blood T cell repertoires in COVID-19 (dated by TCRdb to the early 2020s). A note on the overall study: Samples covering the acute and convalescent phases of COVID-19 were provided by collaborators in the United States, Italy and Spain. Samples were obtained from the ongoing ImmuneRACE study (first 160 participants) and from roughly 1,300 subjects provided by 6 global collaborators. A freely available public database, intended as a resource for researchers studying the immune response to SARS-CoV-2, is where the repertoires were released. The prospective study material was composed of cDNA or gDNA derived from T cells, B-cell-depleted T cells, or PBMCs. Deeply sampled blood TCRbeta repertoires from subjects exposed to, actively infected with, or recovered from COVID-19 were included in the dataset. Where HLA class I and class II types were available, the types were taken from metadata supplied by the sample provider, not from assay-based typing. A de-identified subject ID, COVID-19 status, age in years and sex were almost always included in the sample metadata.

What the research found in general, with its limitations: How much clinical and demographic metadata was included differed by source and by participant, and the metadata was provided uncurated.

TCRbeta CDR3 regions were amplified from genomic DNA using the immunoSEQ Assay, a bias-controlled multiplex PCR. Concerning the study's data processing: Nucleated cell counts per sample were estimated from amplification of reference gene primers within the assay. To quantify the absolute abundance of each unique TCRbeta CDR3 rearrangement, sequence reads were collapsed and filtered. For each sample, productive Simpson clonality was calculated as the square root of Simpson's diversity index over productive rearrangements. The immuneACCESS repertoire file appears here via TCRdb, limited to in-frame rearrangements. These files lack a portion of the clones; in checked studies, under half of the deficit traces to unresolved V genes, and the cause of the others is not known. V, J and clone size are taken as reported in that table, and D and trimming were inferred from the DNA itself. The table for this sample lists tens of thousands of clones; roughly 89% of them were counted only once. The top ten clones comprise about 9.1% of the sample.

On this clone: Its antigen is not yet known. The sample holds no much larger clone one base away, and base qualities are not on file.

Trimming costs V 4 bases and J 3 bases, and their ends lie 9 bases apart. Looking up the germline V gene (reference sequence) yields CDR1 LGHDT and CDR2 YNNKEL. The CDR3 runs 13 residues from the cysteine to the phenylalanine. The DNA shown is the 39-base CDR3, in frame from base 1. The collaborating institutions used their own protocols to collect whole blood in K2EDTA tubes. For TCRbeta analysis, collaborators shipped samples as frozen whole blood, isolated PBMCs, or DNA extracted from either of those sample types. The chain is assembled from TRBV3-1 (or the pseudogene TRBV3-2) and TRBJ1-2; the best D guess is TRBD1, with 6 bases matching. This TCR derives from a man of 80 years or more with acute or convalescent COVID-19. Specimen: peripheral blood. The CDR3: CASSRQAHYGYTF. The sequenced DNA is TGTGCCAGCAGCCGACAGGCGCACTATGGCTACACCTTC.